These 10 T cell receptor beta chains were sequenced from one sample in a study of T-cell reconstitution after alpha-beta-depleted transplantation in children. Construction of the TCRbeta library involved unique molecular identifiers. TCRdb processed the PCR reads anew with MiXCR; each CDR3 protein has one entry. The table shows hundreds of thousands of distinct CDR3 sequences, with approximately 8% occurring only once. Sequences were derived from PBMCs, mostly from graft donor cells, sampled 360 days after TCRalphabeta/CD19-depleted stem cell transplant. The origin of the receptors is a male patient aged 2-9 years who had a stem cell transplant for acute myeloid leukemia, so the T cells may come from the graft donor.

This clonotype turned up a few times. V usage is TRBV4-2 and J usage is TRBJ1-2; D uncertain. V lost 0 bases and J 4 bases, leaving 9 bases between the germline ends. CDR3 length: 14 residues. Germline V gives CDR1 LGHNA, CDR2 YNFKEQ. CDR3 loop: CASSQDPRAYGYTF. The CDR3 nucleotides are TGTGCCAGCAGCCAAGATCCGCGGGCCTATGGCTACACCTTC.

This clonotype was recorded at least ten times. Here the CDR3 DNA reads TGTGCCAGCAGTGAATCTAGGGAGACCCAGTACTTC. Translating gives CASSESRETQYF. The rearrangement uses TRBV25-1 and TRBJ2-5; D ambiguous. V was trimmed by 1 base and J by 5 bases, leaving 5 bases between them. Looked up from germline, CDR1 is MGHDK and CDR2 is SYGVNS. There are 12 residues in the CDR3.

The chain carries TRBV7-2 and TRBJ2-7; TRBD2 matches at 10 bases. In germline, CDR1 is SGHTA, CDR2 FQGNSA. V shed 5 bases and J 3 bases; nucleotides not matched to a gene: 10. CDR3 length equals 16 residues. This CDR3 is CASSIFGLAENYEQYF. The CDR3, as DNA: TGTGCCAGCAGCATTTTTGGACTAGCGGAGAACTACGAGCAGTACTTC. Variable domain in full (rest from reference TRBV7-2 and TRBJ2-7): GAGVSQSPSNKVTEKGKDVELRCDPISGHTALYWYRQSLGQGLEFLIYFQGNSAPDKSGLPSDRFSAERTGGSVSTLTIQRTQQEDSAVYLCASSIFGLAENYEQYFGPGTRLTVT.

The V call is TRBV20-1, the J call TRBJ1-5; D remains unclear. The germline CDR1 and CDR2 sequences are DFQATT and SNEGSKA (reference sequence). This CDR3 has 14 residues. V was pared by 6 bases and J by 0 bases, with 12 bases between. CDR3 in DNA: TGCAGTGCCCTTGGTAGGGATAGCAATCAGCCCCAGCATTTT. Its protein product is CSALGRDSNQPQHF.

This chain joins TRBV5-5 and TRBJ2-1; the D is unclear. Looked up from germline, CDR1 is SGHKS and CDR2 is YYEKEE (reference sequence). Trimming stripped 3 bases from V and 1 base from J, with 14 bases between. This CDR3 has 16 amino acids. The chain's CDR3 is CASSWRGVNSYNEQFF. CDR3 in DNA: TGTGCCAGCAGCTGGAGAGGAGTCAATTCCTACAATGAGCAGTTCTTC.

The V call is TRBV20-1, the J call TRBJ2-1, with D unclear. Germline CDR1 reads DFQATT; CDR2 reads SNEGSKA (reference sequence). V was clipped by 2 bases and J by 2 bases, with 10 bases between them. The CDR3 consists of 14 residues. The DNA for the CDR3 is TGCAGTGCTAGATCGGCCGGTACCTACAATGAGCAGTTCTTC. The encoded protein is CSARSAGTYNEQFF.

This clonotype has a count of ten or more. The gene calls are TRBV29-1 and TRBJ2-3; TRBD2 matches at 12 bases. Germline V CDR1 and CDR2: SQVTM, ANQGSEA. The CDR3 loop spans 15 amino acids. J lost 1 base, V lost 6 bases, and 5 bases had no gene match. Here the CDR3 reads CSVRWTSGGTDTQYF. In nucleotides, the CDR3 is TGCAGCGTCCGCTGGACTAGCGGGGGCACAGATACGCAGTATTTT.

This clonotype came up many times. This sequence joins TRBV20-1 and TRBJ1-1; tentatively, D is TRBD1 (5 bases). Trimming took 8 bases from V and 3 from J, leaving 16 bases between them. Germline V CDR1 and CDR2: DFQATT, SNEGSKA (reference sequence). The CDR3 consists of 13 residues. The CDR3, as DNA: TGCAGTTCAAACCTCCGGGGGGACACTGAAGCTTTCTTT. It translates to CSSNLRGDTEAFF.

This clonotype occurred a few times. This chain uses TRBV7-9 with TRBJ1-1; D is unresolved. Germline V lookup: CDR1 SEHNR, CDR2 FQNEAQ (reference sequence). The CDR3 contains 11 residues. V was cut by 6 bases and J by 4 bases, with 6 bases left in between. The CDR3 nucleotides read TGTGCCAGCAGATCGGGCACTGAAGCTTTCTTT. Protein: CASRSGTEAFF. The complete variable domain, with remaining parts taken from reference TRBV7-9 and TRBJ1-1, reads DTGVSQNPRHKITKRGQNVTFRCDPISEHNRLYWYRQTLGQGPEFLTYFQNEAQLEKSRLLSDRFSAERPKGSFSTLEIQRTEQGDSAMYLCASRSGTEAFFGQGTRLTVV.

DNA for the CDR3: TGTGCCAGCAGGCCAGGGAGGGGAGAGACCCAGTACTTC. Its protein product is CASRPGRGETQYF. This chain joins TRBV12-3 or TRBV12-4 and TRBJ2-5; TRBD2 matches at 7 bases. V lost 6 bases, J lost 4 bases, and 5 bases stayed unmatched. This CDR3 comprises 13 residues.